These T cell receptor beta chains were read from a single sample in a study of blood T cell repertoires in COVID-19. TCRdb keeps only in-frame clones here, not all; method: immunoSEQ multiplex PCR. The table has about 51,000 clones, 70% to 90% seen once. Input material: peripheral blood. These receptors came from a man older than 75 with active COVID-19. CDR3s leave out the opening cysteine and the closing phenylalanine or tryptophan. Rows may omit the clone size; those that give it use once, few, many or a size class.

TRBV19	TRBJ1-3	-	ASSTPGQGLSGNTIY
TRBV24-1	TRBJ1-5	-	ATSGRGLGNQPQH
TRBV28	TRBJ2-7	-	ASSGGLAGFYEQY
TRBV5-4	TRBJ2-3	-	ASSLGTSGRAEDTQY
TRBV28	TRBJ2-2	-	ASSRGSENTGELF
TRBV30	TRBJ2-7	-	AWNQGYEQY
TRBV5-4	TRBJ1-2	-	ASSAPGNNYGYT
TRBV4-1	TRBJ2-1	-	ASSQGLEQF
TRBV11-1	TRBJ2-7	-	ASSLGARGGFEQY
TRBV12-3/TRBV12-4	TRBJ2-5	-	ASSSSLGGTQY
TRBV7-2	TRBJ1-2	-	ASSLASGGNGYT
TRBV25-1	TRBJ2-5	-	ASSEPTGGEETQY
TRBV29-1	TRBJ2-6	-	SVEENNSGANVLT
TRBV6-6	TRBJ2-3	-	ASSYAPTTDTQY
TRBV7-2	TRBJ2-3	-	ASSPNVGTRDTQY
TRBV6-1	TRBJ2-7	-	ASSELLLATVSYEQY
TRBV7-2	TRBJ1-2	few	ASSLGWSGDGYT
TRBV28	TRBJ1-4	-	ASREGVTNEKLF
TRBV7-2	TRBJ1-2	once	ASSLPGGWNGYT
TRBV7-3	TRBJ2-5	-	ASSRSTQETQY
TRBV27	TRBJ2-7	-	ASRRTSATYEQY
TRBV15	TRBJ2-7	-	ATSRPTGTGTYEQY
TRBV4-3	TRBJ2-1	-	ASSQDLGLAGYNEQF
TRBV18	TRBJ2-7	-	ASSIGQGPYEQY
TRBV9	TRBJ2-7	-	ASSVKSGRAYEQY
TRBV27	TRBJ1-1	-	ASIDREGYTEAF
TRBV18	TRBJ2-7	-	ASSPRTGGIGYEQY
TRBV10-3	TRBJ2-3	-	AISESVGTGTDTQY
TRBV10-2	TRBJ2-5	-	ASSERDRSYQETQY
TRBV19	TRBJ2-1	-	ASTQGWAGENNEQF
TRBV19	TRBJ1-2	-	ASRGALGRTNYGYT
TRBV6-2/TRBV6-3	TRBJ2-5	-	ASSYPMTSINQETQY
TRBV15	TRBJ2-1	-	ATSRDELGLALYNEQF
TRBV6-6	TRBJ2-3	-	ASSPRRTSGRMSTDTQY
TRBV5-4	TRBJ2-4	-	ASSLDSVAKNIQY
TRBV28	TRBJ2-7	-	ASSPGTGVEQY
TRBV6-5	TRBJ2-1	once	ASSYTGLVGNEQF
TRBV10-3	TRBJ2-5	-	AISDLGPRETQY
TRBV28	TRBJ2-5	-	ASSPPDRTQETQY
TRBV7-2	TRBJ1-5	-	ASSLVSQSNQPQH
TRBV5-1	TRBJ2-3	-	ASSLFGTGTDTQY
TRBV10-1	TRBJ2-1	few	ASSGGLAVSYNEQF
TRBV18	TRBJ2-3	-	ASSPDSSSTDTQY
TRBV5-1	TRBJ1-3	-	ASSLAVSGGRSSGNTIY
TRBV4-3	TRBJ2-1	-	ASSQDRAGVGFEQF
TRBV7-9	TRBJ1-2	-	ASSEPGQGRGYT
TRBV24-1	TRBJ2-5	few	ATSTQGQETQY
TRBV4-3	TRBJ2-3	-	ASSQDGGGGKGGTQY
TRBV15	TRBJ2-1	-	ATSGNRLYNEQF
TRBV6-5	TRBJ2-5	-	ASSYTRGLQETQY
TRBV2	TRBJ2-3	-	ASSEALQADTQY
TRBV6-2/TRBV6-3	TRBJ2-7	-	ASSPTTGLFTYEQY
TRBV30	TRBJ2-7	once	AGGGAHSSYEQY
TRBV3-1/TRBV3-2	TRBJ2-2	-	ASSPTGTVNTGELF
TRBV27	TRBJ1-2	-	ASRRAGGAYGYT